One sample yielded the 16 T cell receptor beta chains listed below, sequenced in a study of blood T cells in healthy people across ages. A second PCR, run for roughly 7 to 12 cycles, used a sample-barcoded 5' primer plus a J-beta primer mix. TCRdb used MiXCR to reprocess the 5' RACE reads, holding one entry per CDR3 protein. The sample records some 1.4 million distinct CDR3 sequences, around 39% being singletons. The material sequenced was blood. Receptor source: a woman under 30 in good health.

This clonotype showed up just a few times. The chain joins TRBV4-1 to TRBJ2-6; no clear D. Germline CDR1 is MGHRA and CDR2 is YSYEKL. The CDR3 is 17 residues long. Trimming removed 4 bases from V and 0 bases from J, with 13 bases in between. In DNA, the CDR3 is TGCGCCAGCAGCCCGATGGGGAAGACCTCTGGGGCCAACGTCCTGACTTTC. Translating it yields CASSPMGKTSGANVLTF.

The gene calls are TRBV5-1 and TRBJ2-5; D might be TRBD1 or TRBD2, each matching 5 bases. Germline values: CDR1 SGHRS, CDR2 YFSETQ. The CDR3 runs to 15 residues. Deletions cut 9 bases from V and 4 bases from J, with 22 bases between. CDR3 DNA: TGCGCCATCACCCTCGGGACCTCAATAGGAGAGACCCAGTACTTC. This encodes CAITLGTSIGETQYF. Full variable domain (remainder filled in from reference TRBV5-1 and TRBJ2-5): KAGVTQTPRYLIKTRGQQVTLSCSPISGHRSVSWYQQTPGQGLQFLFEYFSETQRNKGNFPGRFSGRQFSNSRSEMNVSTLELGDSALYLCAITLGTSIGETQYFGPGTRLLVL.

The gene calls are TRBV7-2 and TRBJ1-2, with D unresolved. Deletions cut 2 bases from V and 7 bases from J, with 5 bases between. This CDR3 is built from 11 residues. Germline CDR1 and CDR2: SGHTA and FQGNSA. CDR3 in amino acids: CASSLSSGYTF. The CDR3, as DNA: TGTGCCAGCAGCTTAAGTTCTGGCTACACCTTC.

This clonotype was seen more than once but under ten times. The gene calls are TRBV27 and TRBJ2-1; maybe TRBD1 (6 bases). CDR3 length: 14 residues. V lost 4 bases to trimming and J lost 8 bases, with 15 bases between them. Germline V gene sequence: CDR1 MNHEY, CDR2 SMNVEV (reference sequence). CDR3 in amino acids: CASSSTLRQDEQFF. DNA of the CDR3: TGTGCCAGCAGTTCCACTCTCAGACAGGATGAGCAGTTCTTC.

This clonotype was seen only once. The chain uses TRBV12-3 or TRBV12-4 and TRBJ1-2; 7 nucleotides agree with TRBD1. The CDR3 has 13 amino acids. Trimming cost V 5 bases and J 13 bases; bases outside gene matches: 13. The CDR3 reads CASSLQHGQESTF. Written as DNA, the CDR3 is TGTGCCAGCAGTCTCCAACATGGACAGGAATCCACCTTC.

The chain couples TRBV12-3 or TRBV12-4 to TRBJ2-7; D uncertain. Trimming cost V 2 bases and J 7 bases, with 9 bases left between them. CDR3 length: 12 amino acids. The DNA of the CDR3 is TGTGCCAGCAGTTTATCCGCGTCGGAGCAGTACTTC. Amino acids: CASSLSASEQYF.

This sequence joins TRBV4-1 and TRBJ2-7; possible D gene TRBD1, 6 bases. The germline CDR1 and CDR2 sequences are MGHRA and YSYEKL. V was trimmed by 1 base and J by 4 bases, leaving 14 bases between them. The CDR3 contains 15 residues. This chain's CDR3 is CASSQGGGLTYEQYF. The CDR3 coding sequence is TGCGCCAGCAGCCAAGGAGGGGGTTTGACTTACGAGCAGTACTTC.

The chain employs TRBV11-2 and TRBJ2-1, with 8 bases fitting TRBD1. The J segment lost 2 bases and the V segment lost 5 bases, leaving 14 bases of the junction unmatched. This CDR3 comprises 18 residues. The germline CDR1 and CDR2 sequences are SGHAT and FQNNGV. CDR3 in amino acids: CASSTLTYRGNAYNEQFF. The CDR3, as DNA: TGTGCCAGCAGCACCTTGACTTACAGGGGGAACGCCTACAATGAGCAGTTCTTC.

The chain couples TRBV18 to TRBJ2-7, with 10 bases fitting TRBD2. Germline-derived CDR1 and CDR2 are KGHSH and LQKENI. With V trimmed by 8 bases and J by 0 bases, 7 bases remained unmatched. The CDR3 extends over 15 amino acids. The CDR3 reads CASNTGTSASYEQYF. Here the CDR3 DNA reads TGTGCCAGCAACACCGGGACTAGCGCCTCCTACGAGCAGTACTTC.

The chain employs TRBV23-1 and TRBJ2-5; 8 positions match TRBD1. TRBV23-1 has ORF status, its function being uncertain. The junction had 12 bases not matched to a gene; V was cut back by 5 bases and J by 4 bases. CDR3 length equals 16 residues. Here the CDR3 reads CASSSLLPGGPETQYF. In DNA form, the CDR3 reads TGCGCCAGCAGTTCCCTCCTACCAGGGGGCCCAGAGACCCAGTACTTC.

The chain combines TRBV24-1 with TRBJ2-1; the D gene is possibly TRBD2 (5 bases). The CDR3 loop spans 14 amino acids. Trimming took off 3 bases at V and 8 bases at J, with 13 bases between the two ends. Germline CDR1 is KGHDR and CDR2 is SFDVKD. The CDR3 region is CATSDPPPRDEQFF. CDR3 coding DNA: TGTGCCACCAGTGATCCACCCCCGAGGGATGAGCAGTTCTTC.

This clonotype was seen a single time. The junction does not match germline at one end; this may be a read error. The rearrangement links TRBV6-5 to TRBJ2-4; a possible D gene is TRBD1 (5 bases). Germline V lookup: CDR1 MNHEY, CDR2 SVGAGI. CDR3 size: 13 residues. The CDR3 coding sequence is TGTGCCAGCAGTTACGACAGTCAAGAGACCCAGCACTTC. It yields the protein CASSYDSQETQHF.

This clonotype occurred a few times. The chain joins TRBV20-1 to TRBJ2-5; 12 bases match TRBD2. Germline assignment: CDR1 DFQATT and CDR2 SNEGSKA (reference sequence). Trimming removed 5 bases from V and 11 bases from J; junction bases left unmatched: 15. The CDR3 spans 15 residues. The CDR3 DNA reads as TGCAGTGCTTACCTAGCGGGAGGGCCTCAGGATGAGCAGTACTTC. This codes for CSAYLAGGPQDEQYF.

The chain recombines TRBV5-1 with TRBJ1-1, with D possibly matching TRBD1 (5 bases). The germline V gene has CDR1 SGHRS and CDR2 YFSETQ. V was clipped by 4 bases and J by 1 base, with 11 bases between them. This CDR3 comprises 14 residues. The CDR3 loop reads CASSVRDGNTEAFF. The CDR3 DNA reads TGCGCCAGCAGCGTACGGGACGGGAACACTGAAGCTTTCTTT.

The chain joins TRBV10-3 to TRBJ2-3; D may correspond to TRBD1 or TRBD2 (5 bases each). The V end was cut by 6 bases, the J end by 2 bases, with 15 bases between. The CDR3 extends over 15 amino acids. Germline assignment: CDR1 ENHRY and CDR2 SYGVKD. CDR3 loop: CAIRSSGTNTDTQYF. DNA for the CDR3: TGTGCCATCAGATCCTCCGGGACGAACACAGATACGCAGTATTTT.

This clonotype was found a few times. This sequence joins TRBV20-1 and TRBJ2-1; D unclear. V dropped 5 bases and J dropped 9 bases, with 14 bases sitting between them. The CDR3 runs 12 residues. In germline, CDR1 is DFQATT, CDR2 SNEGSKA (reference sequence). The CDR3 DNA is TGCAGTGCTCACGGCAGGTGGGGTGAGCAGTTCTTC. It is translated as CSAHGRWGEQFF.